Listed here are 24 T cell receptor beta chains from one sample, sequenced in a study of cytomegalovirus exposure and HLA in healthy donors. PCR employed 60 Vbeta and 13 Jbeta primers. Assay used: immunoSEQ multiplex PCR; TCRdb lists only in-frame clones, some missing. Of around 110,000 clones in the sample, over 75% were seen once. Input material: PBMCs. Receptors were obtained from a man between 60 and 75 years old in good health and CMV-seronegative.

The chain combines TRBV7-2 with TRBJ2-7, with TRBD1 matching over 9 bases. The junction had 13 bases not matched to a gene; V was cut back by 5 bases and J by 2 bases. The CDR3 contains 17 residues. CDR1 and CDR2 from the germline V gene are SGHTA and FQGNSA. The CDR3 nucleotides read TGTGCCAGCAGCCCACGTGACCGGGACAGGGACCCCTACGAGCAGTACTTC. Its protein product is CASSPRDRDRDPYEQYF.

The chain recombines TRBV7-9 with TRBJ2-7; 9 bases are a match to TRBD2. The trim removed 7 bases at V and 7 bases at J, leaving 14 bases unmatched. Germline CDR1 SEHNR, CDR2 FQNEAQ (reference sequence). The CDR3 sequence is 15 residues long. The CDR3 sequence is CASKRAGGTRGEQYF. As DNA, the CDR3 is TGTGCCAGCAAGAGAGCGGGGGGAACCCGCGGGGAGCAGTACTTC. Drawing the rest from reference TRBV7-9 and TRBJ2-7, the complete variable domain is DTGVSQNPRHKITKRGQNVTFRCDPISEHNRLYWYRQTLGQGPEFLTYFQNEAQLEKSRLLSDRFSAERPKGSFSTLEIQRTEQGDSAMYLCASKRAGGTRGEQYFGPGTRLTVT.

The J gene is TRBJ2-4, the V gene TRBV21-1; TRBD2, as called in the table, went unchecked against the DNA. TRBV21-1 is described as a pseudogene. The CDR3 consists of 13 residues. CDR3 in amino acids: CASKGGQVYIQYF. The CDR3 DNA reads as TGTGCCAGCAAGGGGGGGCAGGTGTACATTCAGTACTTC.

DNA of the CDR3: TGTGCCACCAGCCCCCCCGGGGCAGGGGATGAGCAGTTCTTC. It codes for CATSPPGAGDEQFF. The V gene is TRBV15, the J gene TRBJ2-1; a possible D gene is TRBD1 (6 bases). Trimming pared 5 bases from V and 8 bases from J, leaving 16 bases between. Germline V gene sequence: CDR1 LNHNV, CDR2 YYDKDF (reference sequence). The CDR3 runs to 14 residues. The full variable domain, with the rest looked up from reference TRBV15 and TRBJ2-1, is DAMVIQNPRYQVTQFGKPVTLSCSQTLNHNVMYWYQQKSSQAPKLLFHYYDKDFNNEADTPDNFQSRRPNTSFCFLDIRSPGLGDTAMYLCATSPPGAGDEQFFGPGTRLTVL.

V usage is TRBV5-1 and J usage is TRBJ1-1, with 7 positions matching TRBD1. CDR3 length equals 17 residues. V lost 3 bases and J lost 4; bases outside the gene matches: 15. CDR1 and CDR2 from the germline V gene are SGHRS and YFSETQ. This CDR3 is CASSSGTVGLLGTEAFF. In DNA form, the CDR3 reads TGCGCCAGCAGCTCCGGGACAGTGGGGTTGCTTGGCACTGAAGCTTTCTTT.

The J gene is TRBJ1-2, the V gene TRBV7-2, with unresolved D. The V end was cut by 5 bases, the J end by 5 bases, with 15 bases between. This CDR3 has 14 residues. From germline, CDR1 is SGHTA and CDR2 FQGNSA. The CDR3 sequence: CASSTETRNYGYTF. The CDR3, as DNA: TGTGCCAGCAGCACCGAGACAAGGAATTATGGCTACACCTTC.

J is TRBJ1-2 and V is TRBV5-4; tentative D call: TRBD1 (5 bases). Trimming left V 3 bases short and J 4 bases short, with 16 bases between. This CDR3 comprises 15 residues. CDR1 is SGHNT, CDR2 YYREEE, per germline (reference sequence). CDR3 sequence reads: CASSSAREGSYGYTF. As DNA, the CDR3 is TGTGCCAGCAGCTCGGCCAGGGAAGGAAGCTATGGCTACACCTTC.

The CDR3: CASSMEGLYGYTF. DNA of the CDR3: TGTGCCAGTAGTATGGAGGGGCTCTATGGCTACACCTTC. The chain employs TRBV19 and TRBJ1-2; perhaps TRBD1 as D (5 bases). The CDR3 covers 13 residues. V lost 3 bases, J lost 4 bases, and 9 bases lay in between. In germline, CDR1 is LNHDA, CDR2 SQIVND (reference sequence). Full variable domain (rest looked up from reference TRBV19 and TRBJ1-2): DGGITQSPKYLFRKEGQNVTLSCEQNLNHDAMYWYRQDPGQGLRLIYYSQIVNDFQKGDIAEGYSVSREKKESFPLTVTSAQKNPTAFYLCASSMEGLYGYTFGSGTRLTVV.

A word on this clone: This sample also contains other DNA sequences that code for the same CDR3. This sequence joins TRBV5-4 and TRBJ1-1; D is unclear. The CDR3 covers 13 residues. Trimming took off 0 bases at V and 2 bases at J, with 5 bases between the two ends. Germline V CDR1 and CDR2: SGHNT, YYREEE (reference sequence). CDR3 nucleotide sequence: TGTGCCAGCAGCTTGGACAGCAACACTGAAGCTTTCTTT. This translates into CASSLDSNTEAFF.

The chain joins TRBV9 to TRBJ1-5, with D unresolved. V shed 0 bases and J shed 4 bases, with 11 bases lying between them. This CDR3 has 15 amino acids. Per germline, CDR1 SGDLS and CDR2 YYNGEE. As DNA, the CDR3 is TGTGCCAGCAGCGTAGGGGCACTAGCAAATCAGCCCCAGCATTTT. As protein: CASSVGALANQPQHF. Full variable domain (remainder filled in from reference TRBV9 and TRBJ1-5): DSGVTQTPKHLITATGQRVTLRCSPRSGDLSVYWYQQSLDQGLQFLIQYYNGEERAKGNILERFSAQQFPDLHSELNLSSLELGDSALYFCASSVGALANQPQHFGDGTRLSIL.

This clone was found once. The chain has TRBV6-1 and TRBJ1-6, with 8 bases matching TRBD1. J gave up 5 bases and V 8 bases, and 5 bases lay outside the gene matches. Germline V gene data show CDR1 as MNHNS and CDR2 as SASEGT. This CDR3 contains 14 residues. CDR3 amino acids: CASLAGGNNSPLHF. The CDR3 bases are TGTGCCAGCTTGGCAGGGGGCAATAATTCACCCCTCCACTTT.

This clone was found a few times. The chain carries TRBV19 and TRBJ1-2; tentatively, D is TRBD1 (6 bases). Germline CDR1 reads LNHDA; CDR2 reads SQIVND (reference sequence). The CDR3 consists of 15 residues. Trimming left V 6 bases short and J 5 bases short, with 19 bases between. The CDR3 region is CASRSFVGAGYGYTF. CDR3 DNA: TGTGCCAGTAGGTCGTTCGTGGGGGCTGGATATGGCTACACCTTC.

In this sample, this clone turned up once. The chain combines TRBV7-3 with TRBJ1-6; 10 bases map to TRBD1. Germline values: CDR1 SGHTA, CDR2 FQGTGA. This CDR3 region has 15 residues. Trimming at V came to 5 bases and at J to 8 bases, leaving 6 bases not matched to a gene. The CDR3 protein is CASSQTGTGDSPLHF. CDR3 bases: TGTGCCAGCAGCCAAACCGGGACAGGGGATTCACCCCTCCACTTT.

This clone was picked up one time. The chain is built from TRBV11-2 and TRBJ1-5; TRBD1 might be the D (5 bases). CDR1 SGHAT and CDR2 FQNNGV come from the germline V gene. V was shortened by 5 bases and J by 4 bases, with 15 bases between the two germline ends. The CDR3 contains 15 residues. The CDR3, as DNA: TGTGCCAGCAGCCCCGACAGAATAGGAAATCAGCCCCAGCATTTT. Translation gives CASSPDRIGNQPQHF.

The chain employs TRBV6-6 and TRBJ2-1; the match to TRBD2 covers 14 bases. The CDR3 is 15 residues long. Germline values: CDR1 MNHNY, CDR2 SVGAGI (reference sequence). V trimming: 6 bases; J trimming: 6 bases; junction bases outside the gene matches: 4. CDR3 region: CASSRLAGGTNEQFF. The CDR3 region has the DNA TGTGCCAGCAGCCGACTAGCGGGGGGGACCAATGAGCAGTTCTTC.

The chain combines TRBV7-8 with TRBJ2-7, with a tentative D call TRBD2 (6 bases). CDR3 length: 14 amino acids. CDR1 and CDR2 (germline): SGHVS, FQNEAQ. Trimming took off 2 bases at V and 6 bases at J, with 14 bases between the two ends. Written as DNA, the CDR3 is TGTGCCAGCAGCTTATACCCTAGCGTTCCCGAGCAGTACGTC. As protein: CASSLYPSVPEQYV.

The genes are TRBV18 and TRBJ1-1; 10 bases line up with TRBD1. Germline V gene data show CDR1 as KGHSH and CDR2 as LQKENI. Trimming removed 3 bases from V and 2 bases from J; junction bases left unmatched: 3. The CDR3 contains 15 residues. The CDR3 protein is CASSPRTGGNTEAFF. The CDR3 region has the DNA TGTGCCAGCTCACCGAGGACAGGGGGTAACACTGAAGCTTTCTTT.

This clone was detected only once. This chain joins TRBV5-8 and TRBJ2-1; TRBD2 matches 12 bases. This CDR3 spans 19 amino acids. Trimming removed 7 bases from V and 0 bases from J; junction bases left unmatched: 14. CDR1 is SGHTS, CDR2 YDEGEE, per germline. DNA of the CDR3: TGTGCCAGCCCAGCTTGGGGGGCTAGCGGGGGGGCCTCCTACAATGAGCAGTTCTTC. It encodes CASPAWGASGGASYNEQFF.

The CDR3 DNA is TGTGCCAGCAGTTCCTCTGGCCCCTACGAGCAGTACTTC. Its protein product is CASSSSGPYEQYF. The V and J genes are TRBV11-3 and TRBJ2-7; D gene unclear. V was shortened by 6 bases and J by 2 bases, with 11 bases between the two germline ends. Germline V lookup: CDR1 SGHNT, CDR2 YENEEA. This CDR3 contains 13 residues.

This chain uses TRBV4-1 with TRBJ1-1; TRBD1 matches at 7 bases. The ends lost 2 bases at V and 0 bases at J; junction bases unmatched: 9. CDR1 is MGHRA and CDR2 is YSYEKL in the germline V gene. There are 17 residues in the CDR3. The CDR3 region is CASSQLNMGQMNTEAFF. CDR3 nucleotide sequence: TGCGCCAGCAGCCAACTTAACATGGGACAGATGAACACTGAAGCTTTCTTT.

The CDR3 region has the DNA TGTGCCAGCACCTCAGGGTTGAATCAGCCCCAGCATTTT. This encodes CASTSGLNQPQHF. The chain carries TRBV28 and TRBJ1-5; a weak D match, TRBD1 (5 bases). Germline CDR1 MDHEN, CDR2 SYDVKM. The V and J ends lost 7 bases and 4 bases respectively, with 11 bases between them. This CDR3 region has 13 residues. Using reference TRBV28 and TRBJ1-5 for the parts outside the CDR3, the full variable domain is DVKVTQSSRYLVKRTGEKVFLECVQDMDHENMFWYRQDPGLGLRLIYFSYDVKMKEKGDIPEGYSVSREKKERFSLILESASTNQTSMYLCASTSGLNQPQHFGDGTRLSIL.

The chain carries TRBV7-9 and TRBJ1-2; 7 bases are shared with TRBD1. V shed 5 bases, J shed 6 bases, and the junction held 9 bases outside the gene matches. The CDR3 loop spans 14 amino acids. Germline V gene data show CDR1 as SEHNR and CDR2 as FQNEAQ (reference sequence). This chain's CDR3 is CASSAETGLNGYTF. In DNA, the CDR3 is TGTGCCAGCAGCGCAGAGACAGGGTTGAATGGCTACACCTTC.

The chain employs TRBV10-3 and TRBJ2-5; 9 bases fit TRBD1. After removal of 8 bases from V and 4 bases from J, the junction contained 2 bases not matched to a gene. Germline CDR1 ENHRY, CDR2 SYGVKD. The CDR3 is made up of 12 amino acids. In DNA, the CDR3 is TGTGCCATCGGACAGGGGCCAGAGACCCAGTACTTC. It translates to CAIGQGPETQYF.

The CDR3 DNA reads as TGCGCCAGCAGCTTGGAACCTAGCTCAGGTCTCGAGCAGTACTTC. Translating gives CASSLEPSSGLEQYF. V usage is TRBV5-1 and J usage is TRBJ2-7; D might be TRBD2 (5 bases). This CDR3 comprises 15 residues. In germline, CDR1 is SGHRS, CDR2 YFSETQ. V gave up 0 bases and J gave up 6 bases, with 16 bases separating them. The full variable domain, its missing parts supplied by reference TRBV5-1 and TRBJ2-7, is KAGVTQTPRYLIKTRGQQVTLSCSPISGHRSVSWYQQTPGQGLQFLFEYFSETQRNKGNFPGRFSGRQFSNSRSEMNVSTLELGDSALYLCASSLEPSSGLEQYFGPGTRLTVT.